The 16 T cell receptor beta chains below come from one sample, sequenced in a study of tissue T cells after allogeneic stem cell transplantation. Profiling relied on immunoSEQ multiplex PCR, and the TCRdb table lists in-frame clones only, not all of them. The table lists fewer than 7,500 clones, 50% of them singletons. Time point here: mouse harvest day 7 after allogeneic transplant. The graft held 10^6 splenic CD5+ T cells and 10^7 T-cell-depleted bone marrow cells. Material for sequencing was gut tissue. The receptors stem from a female BALB/c mouse given C57BL/6 T cells with graft-versus-host disease after an allogeneic hematopoietic cell transplant.

This clone was detected once. At one end the junction does not follow the germline gene, possibly because of a read error. The germline and genes are mouse ones. The CDR3 is cut off 1 residue early in the read; its end comes from the germline J gene. Other nucleotide sequences from this sample produce the same CDR3. The J gene is TRBJ2-5, the V gene TRBV26; no firm D call. CDR3 length: 14 amino acids. The germline V gene encodes CDR1 KGHPV and CDR2 FQNQEV (reference sequence). The sequenced part of the CDR3 DNA is TGTGCCAGCAGTCTGAGACTTAACCAGGACACCCAGTAC. Its translation: CASSLRLNQDTQY. The CDR3 as a whole reads CASSLRLNQDTQYF.

Note on this clone: Gene names denote mouse genes. The read terminates 1 residue before the CDR3 end, so the remaining end is supplied by the germline J gene. This chain uses TRBV26 with TRBJ1-6; D is uncertain. Being an ORF, TRBJ1-6 has a function that is uncertain. Looked up from germline, CDR1 is KGHPV and CDR2 is FQNQEV (reference sequence). The CDR3 contains 14 residues. With 6 bases removed from V and 0 bases from J, the gap between germline ends came to 6 bases. The chain's CDR3 is CASRQLSYNSPLYF. The covered CDR3 bases are TGTGCCAGCAGGCAGCTTTCCTATAATTCGCCCCTCTAC.

This clone showed up just a few times. The listed genes are named as in mouse. The missing CDR3 end, 1 residue past where the read stops, is filled in from the germline J gene. V is TRBV31 and J is TRBJ2-7, with D possibly matching TRBD2 (7 bases). The CDR3 has 14 amino acids. Germline CDR1 and CDR2: GKSSPN and SITVG. Trimming removed 1 base at V and 2 bases at J, with 12 bases between. The sequenced CDR3 bases are TGTGCCTGGAGTCCCGCGGGGGGCGCCTATGAACAGTAC. Translation: CAWSPAGGAYEQY. The whole CDR3 reads CAWSPAGGAYEQYF.

Concerning this clone: Each gene name is a mouse one. The covered CDR3 bases are TGTGCCAGCAGTCTGCCAGGGGGCAACTCCGACTACACC. Its translation: CASSLPGGNSDYT. The whole CDR3 reads CASSLPGGNSDYTF. The gene calls are TRBV26 and TRBJ1-2; 8 bases are a match to TRBD1. The read terminates 1 residue before the CDR3 end, so the remaining end is supplied by the germline J gene. The CDR3 loop spans 14 amino acids. Germline V gives CDR1 KGHPV, CDR2 FQNQEV (reference sequence). The ends lost 2 bases at V and 2 bases at J; junction bases unmatched: 1.

This clone was seen a handful of times. All gene names here are mouse names. The sequenced fragment ends 1 residue before the CDR3 boundary, so the rest is inferred from the germline J gene. The chain is built from TRBV26 and TRBJ2-2; D may match TRBD1 or TRBD2 (6 bases each). This CDR3 comprises 14 residues. Germline CDR1 KGHPV, CDR2 FQNQEV (reference sequence). Trimming cost V 2 bases and J 4 bases, with 8 bases left between them. The part of the CDR3 DNA that was read is TGTGCCAGCAGTCTGGGGGGCGGCACCGGGCAGCTCTAC. Its translation is CASSLGGGTGQLY. Given in full, the CDR3 is CASSLGGGTGQLYF.

By share, this clone ranks as medium-sized. Gene names follow the mouse nomenclature. CDR3 protein: CASSPGQYEQYF. Partial CDR3 DNA: TGTGCCAGCAGTCCGGGACAGTATGAACAGTAC. The V call is TRBV26, the J call TRBJ2-7, with 7 bases matching TRBD1. The CDR3 end is not reached by the read, which stops 1 residue before it; the germline J gene fills it in. V lost 4 bases, J lost 4 bases, and 1 base stayed unmatched. Germline V gives CDR1 KGHPV, CDR2 FQNQEV (reference sequence). The CDR3 covers 12 residues.

This clone was picked up a small number of times. Genes here carry mouse names. Read sequence stops 1 residue before the CDR3 end, and the germline J gene provides the missing end. This chain joins TRBV3 and TRBJ2-1, with D maybe TRBD1 (6 bases). This CDR3 has 14 residues. The ends were cut back, 4 bases at V and 4 bases at J, with 11 bases in the middle. CDR1 is SNHLY and CDR2 is FYNGKV in the germline V gene (reference sequence). The sequenced part of the CDR3 DNA is TGTGCCAGCAGCTCCGGGACAAGATATGCTGAGCAGTTC. Protein: CASSSGTRYAEQF. In full, the CDR3 reads CASSSGTRYAEQFF.

This clone was found a few times. Mouse germline and gene names are used. Sequencing ends 1 residue short of the CDR3 end; the germline J gene provides the rest. V and J are TRBV26 and TRBJ2-1, with a weak D call TRBD1 (6 bases). Trimming stripped 4 bases from V and 3 bases from J, with 10 bases between. Germline-derived CDR1 and CDR2 are KGHPV and FQNQEV (reference sequence). The CDR3 contains 14 residues. CDR3 protein: CASSPDSFYAEQFF. The sequenced CDR3 bases are TGTGCCAGCAGTCCGGACAGCTTCTATGCTGAGCAGTTC.

Details on this clone: Gene labels here are mouse ones. The CDR3 end is not reached by the read, which stops 1 residue before it; the germline J gene fills it in. This chain connects TRBV24 to TRBJ1-2, with D perhaps TRBD1 (6 bases). The CDR3 contains 14 residues. Trimming removed 4 bases at V and 0 bases at J, with 9 bases between. From germline, CDR1 is KGHTA and CDR2 FRNEEI. Partial CDR3 DNA: TGTGCCAGCAGTCCCGGGACAACAAACTCCGACTACACC. The encoded protein is CASSPGTTNSDYT. The CDR3 reads in full as CASSPGTTNSDYTF.

A word on this clone: Mouse gene names and germline throughout. The DNA read from the CDR3 is TGTGCCAGCAAGGTGGGGGTCTTTGCTGAGCAGTTC. Translating it yields CASKVGVFAEQF. The CDR3 in its entirety is CASKVGVFAEQFF. The chain uses TRBV13-3 and TRBJ2-1; possible D gene TRBD2, 6 bases. The read ends 1 residue shy of where the CDR3 ends; the end is completed using the germline J gene. This CDR3 comprises 13 residues. Trimming shortened V by 6 bases and J by 6 bases, and 13 bases separated the two germline ends. Germline lookup yields CDR1 NNHDY and CDR2 SYVADS.

This clone turned up a few times. These gene names are mouse names. The sequenced fragment ends 1 residue before the CDR3 boundary, so the rest is inferred from the germline J gene. V usage is TRBV3 and J usage is TRBJ1-4; D is ambiguous. V lost 3 bases to trimming and J lost 4 bases, with 6 bases between them. This CDR3 is built from 13 residues. Germline values: CDR1 SNHLY, CDR2 FYNGKV (reference sequence). The CDR3 sequence: CASSFRINERLFF. Incomplete CDR3 DNA: TGTGCCAGCAGCTTCCGCATCAACGAAAGATTATTT. The whole variable domain, remainder taken from reference TRBV3 and TRBJ1-4, is GPKVLQIPSHQIIDMGQMVTLNCDPVSNHLYFYWYKQILGQQMEFLVNFYNGKVMEKSKLFKDQFSVERPDGSYFTLKIQPTALEDSAVYFCASSFRINERLFFGHGTKLSVL.

In this sample, this clone turned up a few times. Each gene name is a mouse one. The read is 1 residue too short to cover the CDR3 end, so that end is filled in from the germline J gene. The genes are TRBV29 and TRBJ2-3, with 9 bases that match TRBD2. Germline V lookup: CDR1 MSHET, CDR2 SYDVDS. The CDR3 covers 15 residues. V lost 0 bases to trimming and J lost 4 bases; unmatched junction nucleotides: 2. The CDR3 bases that were read are TGTGCTAGCAGTTTATCTGGGGGGGCGACAGAAACGCTGTAT. Amino acids: CASSLSGGATETLY. The full CDR3 protein reads CASSLSGGATETLYF. The entire variable domain, with the rest obtained from reference TRBV29 and TRBJ2-3, is as follows: DMKVTQMPRYLIKRMGENVLLECGQDMSHETMYWYRQDPGLGLQLIYISYDVDSNSEGDIPKGYRVSRKKREHFSLILDSAKTNQTSVYFCASSLSGGATETLYFGSGTRLTVL.

A note on this clone: Each gene name is a mouse one. Sequencing ends 1 residue short of the CDR3 end; the germline J gene provides the rest. The J gene is TRBJ2-5, the V gene TRBV26, with TRBD2 identical over 11 bases. CDR3 size: 15 residues. Germline CDR1 KGHPV, CDR2 FQNQEV (reference sequence). With V trimmed by 3 bases and J by 6 bases, 5 bases remained unmatched. The sequenced part of the CDR3 DNA is TGTGCCAGCAGTCTTTACTGGGGGGGCGCCGACACCCAGTAC. It specifies CASSLYWGGADTQY. The entire CDR3 reads CASSLYWGGADTQYF.

In the case of this clone: Gene labels here are mouse ones. The DNA ends 1 residue before the CDR3 does, and the rest of the CDR3 is filled in from the germline J gene. The chain recombines TRBV3 with TRBJ1-1; D possibly corresponds to TRBD1 (6 bases). There are 13 residues in the CDR3. Germline V gene data show CDR1 as SNHLY and CDR2 as FYNGKV (reference sequence). Trimming cost V 1 base and J 7 bases, with 10 bases left between them. The sequenced CDR3 bases are TGTGCCAGCAGCTTAGACGGCAGGGGAGAAGTCTTC. It encodes CASSLDGRGEVF. The entire CDR3 is CASSLDGRGEVFF.

Comments on this clone: The gene symbols are mouse symbols. Here the CDR3 reads CSSSHAGTGMAEQFF. CDR3 DNA, as far as it was read: TGCTCCAGCAGTCACGCCGGGACAGGGATGGCTGAGCAGTTC. J is TRBJ2-1 and V is TRBV23; TRBD1 was called by the table and not checked on the DNA. The sequence runs out 1 residue before the end of the CDR3; the remainder is reconstructed from the germline J gene. The CDR3 has 15 residues. From germline, CDR1 is KGHTA and CDR2 FQNQQP.

As to this clone: Gene labels here are mouse ones. Coverage ceases 1 residue before the CDR3 finishes, and the germline J gene fills in the end. In the same sample, other DNA sequences code for this CDR3. The genes are TRBV16 and TRBJ2-1; a possible D gene is TRBD1 (7 bases). Germline assignment: CDR1 SGHSA and CDR2 FRNQAP. The germline V and J ends were trimmed by 1 base and 7 bases, with 8 bases remaining between them. CDR3 length: 13 amino acids. CDR3 loop: CASSLAGGAEQFF. The CDR3 DNA, read in part, is TGTGCAAGCAGCTTAGCAGGGGGGGCTGAGCAGTTC.